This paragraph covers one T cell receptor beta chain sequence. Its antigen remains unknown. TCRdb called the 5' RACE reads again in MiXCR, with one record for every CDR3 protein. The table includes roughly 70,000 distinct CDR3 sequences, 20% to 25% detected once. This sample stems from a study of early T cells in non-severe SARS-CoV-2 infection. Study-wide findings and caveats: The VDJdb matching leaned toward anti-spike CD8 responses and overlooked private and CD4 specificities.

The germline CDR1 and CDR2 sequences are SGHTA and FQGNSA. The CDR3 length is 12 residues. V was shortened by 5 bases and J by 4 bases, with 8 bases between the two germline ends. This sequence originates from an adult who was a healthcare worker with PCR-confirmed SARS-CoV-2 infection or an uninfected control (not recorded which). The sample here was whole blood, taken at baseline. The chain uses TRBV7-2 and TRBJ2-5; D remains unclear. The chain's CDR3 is CASSTTRETQYF. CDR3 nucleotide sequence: TGTGCCAGCAGCACGACCCGAGAGACCCAGTACTTC.